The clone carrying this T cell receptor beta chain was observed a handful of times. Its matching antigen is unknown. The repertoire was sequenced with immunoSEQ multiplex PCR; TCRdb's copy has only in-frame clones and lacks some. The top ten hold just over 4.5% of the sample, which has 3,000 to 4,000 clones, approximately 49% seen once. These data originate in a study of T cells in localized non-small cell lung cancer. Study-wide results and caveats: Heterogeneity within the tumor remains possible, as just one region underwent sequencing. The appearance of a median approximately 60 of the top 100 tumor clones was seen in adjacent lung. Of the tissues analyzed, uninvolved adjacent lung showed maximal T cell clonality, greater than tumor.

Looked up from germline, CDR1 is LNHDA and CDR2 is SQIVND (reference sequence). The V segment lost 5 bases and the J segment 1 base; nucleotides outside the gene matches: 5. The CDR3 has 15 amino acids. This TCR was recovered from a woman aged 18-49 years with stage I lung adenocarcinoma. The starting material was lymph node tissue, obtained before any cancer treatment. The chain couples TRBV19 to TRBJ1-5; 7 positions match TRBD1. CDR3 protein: CASSLQGGSNQPQHF. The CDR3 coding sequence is TGTGCCAGTAGTCTCCAGGGGGGGAGCAATCAGCCCCAGCATTTT.